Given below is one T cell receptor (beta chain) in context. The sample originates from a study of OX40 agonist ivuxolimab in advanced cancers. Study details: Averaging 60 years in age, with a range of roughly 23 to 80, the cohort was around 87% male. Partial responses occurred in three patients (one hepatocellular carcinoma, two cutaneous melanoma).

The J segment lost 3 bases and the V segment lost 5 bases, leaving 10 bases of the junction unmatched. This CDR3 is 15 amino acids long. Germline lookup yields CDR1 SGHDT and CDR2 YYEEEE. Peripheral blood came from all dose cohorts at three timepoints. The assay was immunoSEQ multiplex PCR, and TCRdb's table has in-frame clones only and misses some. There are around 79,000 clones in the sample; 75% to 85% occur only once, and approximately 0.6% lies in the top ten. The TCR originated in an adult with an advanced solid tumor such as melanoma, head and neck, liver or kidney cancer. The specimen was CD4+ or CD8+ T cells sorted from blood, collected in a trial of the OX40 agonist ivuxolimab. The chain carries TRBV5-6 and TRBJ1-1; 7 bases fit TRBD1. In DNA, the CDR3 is TGTGCCAGCAGTCTCTACAGGGGCGGGGACACTGAAGCTTTCTTT. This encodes CASSLYRGGDTEAFF.